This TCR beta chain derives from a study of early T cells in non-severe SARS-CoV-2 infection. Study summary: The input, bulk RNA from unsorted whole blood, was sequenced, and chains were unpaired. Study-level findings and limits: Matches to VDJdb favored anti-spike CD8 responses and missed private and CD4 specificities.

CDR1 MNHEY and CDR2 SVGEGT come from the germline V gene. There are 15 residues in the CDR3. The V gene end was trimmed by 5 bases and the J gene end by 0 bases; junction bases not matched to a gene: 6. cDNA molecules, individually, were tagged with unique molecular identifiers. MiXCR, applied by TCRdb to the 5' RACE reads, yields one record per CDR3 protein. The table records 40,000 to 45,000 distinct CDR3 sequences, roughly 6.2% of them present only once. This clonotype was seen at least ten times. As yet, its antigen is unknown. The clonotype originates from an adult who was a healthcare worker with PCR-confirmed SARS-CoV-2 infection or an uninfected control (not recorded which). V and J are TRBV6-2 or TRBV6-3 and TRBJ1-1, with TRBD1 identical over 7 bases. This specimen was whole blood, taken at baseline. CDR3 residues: CASSGQGGLNTEAFF. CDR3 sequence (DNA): TGTGCCAGCAGTGGGCAGGGGGGGTTGAACACTGAAGCTTTCTTT.